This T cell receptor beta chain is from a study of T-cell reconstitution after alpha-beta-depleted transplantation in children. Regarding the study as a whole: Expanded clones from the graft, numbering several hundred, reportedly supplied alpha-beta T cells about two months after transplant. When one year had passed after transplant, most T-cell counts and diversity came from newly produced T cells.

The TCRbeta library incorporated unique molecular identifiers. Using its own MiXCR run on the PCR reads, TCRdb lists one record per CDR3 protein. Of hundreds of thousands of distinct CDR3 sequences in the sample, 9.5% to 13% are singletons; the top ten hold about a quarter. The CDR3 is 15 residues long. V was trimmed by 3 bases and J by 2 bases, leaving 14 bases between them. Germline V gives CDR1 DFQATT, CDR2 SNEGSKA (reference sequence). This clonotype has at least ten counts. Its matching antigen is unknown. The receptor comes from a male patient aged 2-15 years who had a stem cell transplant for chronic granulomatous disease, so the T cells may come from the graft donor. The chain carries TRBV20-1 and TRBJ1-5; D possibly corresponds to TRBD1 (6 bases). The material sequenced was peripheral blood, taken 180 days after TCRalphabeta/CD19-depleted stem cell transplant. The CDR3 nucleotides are TGCAGTGCTAGCGGGGGGGGCAGCGGCAATCAGCCCCAGCATTTT. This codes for CSASGGGSGNQPQHF.